One sample yielded the 25 T cell receptor beta chains listed below, sequenced in a study of Ad26.COV2.S vaccination and SARS-CoV-2 variants. The treatment: roughly 20 received Ad26.COV2.S at low or high dose, single or two shots; roughly five received placebo; per-sample allocation not given. The study sampled participants on day 63 after the first vaccine or placebo injection. Measured with immunoSEQ multiplex PCR; TCRdb has only the in-frame clones, and not every one. Counted here are about 350,000 clones, 88% occurring once; the ten biggest clones make up around 6.1%. Sequenced material: peripheral blood, taken in a trial of Ad26.COV2.S vaccine versus placebo. These receptors came from a person between 18 and 59 years old who received the Ad26.COV2.S COVID-19 vaccine or a placebo.

As regards this clone: Other DNA sequences in this specimen translate into the identical CDR3. The chain employs TRBV4-3 and TRBJ1-2; D gene ambiguous. Trimming stripped 1 base from V and 0 bases from J, with 6 bases between. There are 14 residues in the CDR3. The germline V gene encodes CDR1 LGHNA and CDR2 YSLEER. In DNA, the CDR3 is TGCGCCAGCAGCCAAGTTTCCTCTAACTATGGCTACACCTTC. Protein sequence: CASSQVSSNYGYTF.

The chain employs TRBV11-3 and TRBJ2-2; 7 positions match TRBD1. The CDR3 is 15 amino acids. V shed 5 bases and J 0 bases; nucleotides not matched to a gene: 3. Germline V lookup: CDR1 SGHNT, CDR2 YENEEA. As DNA, the CDR3 is TGTGCCAGCAGCCAAGGGGGCCCGAACACCGGGGAGCTGTTTTTT. Its translation: CASSQGGPNTGELFF.

The rearrangement links TRBV6-6 to TRBJ1-1; no clear D. V was shortened by 7 bases and J by 1 base, with 13 bases between the two germline ends. This CDR3 has 14 amino acids. CDR1 is MNHNY and CDR2 is SVGAGI in the germline V gene (reference sequence). The CDR3 DNA follows: TGTGCCAGCATAGGGAGACCCGAGAACACTGAAGCTTTCTTT. Its translation: CASIGRPENTEAFF.

The genes are TRBV4-2 and TRBJ1-2; D is unresolved. Trimming cost V 4 bases and J 3 bases, with 15 bases left between them. CDR1 and CDR2 from the germline V gene are LGHNA and YNFKEQ. The CDR3 length is 15 residues. The CDR3 loop reads CASSLDRGGDYGYTF. In nucleotides, the CDR3 is TGTGCCAGCAGCCTGGACCGGGGAGGAGACTATGGCTACACCTTC.

This clone was counted once. The chain has TRBV7-2 and TRBJ2-1, with D possibly TRBD1 on 5 matching bases. CDR1 and CDR2 from the germline V gene are SGHTA and FQGNSA. The V and J ends lost 0 bases and 7 bases respectively, with 13 bases between them. The CDR3 spans 15 residues. For the CDR3, the DNA is TGTGCCAGCAGCTTAGCCCCCGGACAAGTAAATGAGCAGTTCTTC. This gives the protein CASSLAPGQVNEQFF.

The rearrangement links TRBV30 to TRBJ1-2; 7 nucleotides match TRBD1. The trim removed 0 bases at V and 3 bases at J, leaving 4 bases unmatched. Germline CDR1 is GTSNPN and CDR2 is SVGIG (reference sequence). The CDR3 spans 14 residues. The CDR3 spells CAWSVQGPHYGYTF. The CDR3 DNA reads as TGTGCCTGGAGTGTACAGGGGCCACACTATGGCTACACCTTC. Supplemented by reference TRBV30 and TRBJ1-2, the full variable domain reads SQTIHQWPATLVQPVGSPLSLECTVEGTSNPNLYWYRQAAGRGLQLLFYSVGIGQISSEVPQNLSASRPQDRQFILSSKKLLLSDSGFYLCAWSVQGPHYGYTFGSGTRLTVV.

This chain connects TRBV11-3 to TRBJ2-1; 9 bases line up with TRBD2. CDR3 length: 15 residues. From germline, CDR1 is SGHNT and CDR2 YENEEA. V was pared by 5 bases and J by 9 bases, with 11 bases of the junction left unmatched. The CDR3 region is CASSLVPSGNGEQFF. The CDR3 DNA reads as TGTGCCAGCAGCCTCGTGCCTAGCGGGAATGGTGAGCAGTTCTTC.

The chain joins TRBV9 to TRBJ2-2; 9 bases fit TRBD1. The germline V gene has CDR1 SGDLS and CDR2 YYNGEE. The length of the CDR3 is 15 residues. Trimming cost V 0 bases and J 6 bases; bases outside gene matches: 3. CDR3 nucleotide sequence: TGTGCCAGCAGCGTAGCGGGACAGGGTTCCGGGGAGCTGTTTTTT. Its protein product is CASSVAGQGSGELFF.

This rearrangement joins TRBV7-3 to TRBJ2-3; D gene ambiguous. Trimming removed 1 base at V and 3 bases at J, with 2 bases between. Germline CDR1 SGHTA, CDR2 FQGTGA. The CDR3 covers 12 residues. This chain's CDR3 is CASSLITDTQYF. The CDR3 DNA follows: TGTGCCAGCAGCTTAATTACAGATACGCAGTATTTT.

The V and J genes are TRBV6-4 and TRBJ2-7, with a weak D call TRBD2 (7 bases). CDR1 and CDR2 from the germline V gene are MRHNA and SNTAGT. The CDR3 contains 15 residues. Trimming left V 0 bases short and J 7 bases short, with 16 bases between. The CDR3 loop is CASSDSAGARREQYF. The CDR3 DNA follows: TGTGCCAGCAGTGACTCTGCGGGGGCCCGCCGGGAGCAGTACTTC.

The J gene is TRBJ2-4, the V gene TRBV4-3; 8 bases map to TRBD2. CDR3 size: 16 residues. Germline-derived CDR1 and CDR2 are LGHNA and YSLEER. After removal of 2 bases from V and 6 bases from J, the junction contained 9 bases not matched to a gene. CDR3 DNA sequence: TGCGCCAGCAGCCAAACTCAGGGACTAGGTGGAAACATTCAGTACTTC. It specifies CASSQTQGLGGNIQYF.

This chain links TRBV5-4 with TRBJ1-4; 7 positions match TRBD1. The ends lost 0 bases at V and 5 bases at J; junction bases unmatched: 1. Germline CDR1 and CDR2: SGHNT and YYREEE (reference sequence). CDR3 length equals 14 residues. Here the CDR3 reads CASSLGQGNEKLFF. DNA of the CDR3: TGTGCCAGCAGCTTGGGACAGGGAAATGAAAAACTGTTTTTT.

This chain links TRBV7-9 with TRBJ1-6; D gene uncertain. V lost 9 bases to trimming and J lost 0 bases, with 9 bases between them. This CDR3 has 14 residues. Germline CDR1 and CDR2: SEHNR and FQNEAQ (reference sequence). CDR3 in DNA: TGTGCCAGTTCATCGAGCTCCTATAATTCACCCCTCCACTTT. Translated, it gives CASSSSSYNSPLHF.

This clone was detected a few times. The chain employs TRBV7-9 and TRBJ2-7, with TRBD1 matching 8 bases. With 1 base clipped from V and 5 bases from J, the junction kept 4 bases outside the gene matches. CDR1 is SEHNR and CDR2 is FQNEAQ in the germline V gene (reference sequence). The CDR3 is 14 residues long. In nucleotides, the CDR3 is TGTGCCAGCAGCTTAGTCCAGGGGGCCAACGAGCAGTACTTC. It yields the protein CASSLVQGANEQYF.

The V call is TRBV19, the J call TRBJ1-1; the D gene is possibly TRBD1 (5 bases). This CDR3 has 18 amino acids. Germline values: CDR1 LNHDA, CDR2 SQIVND (reference sequence). V lost 6 bases and J 0 bases, leaving 23 bases between the germline ends. The CDR3 coding sequence is TGTGCCAGTAGCTCACCTACAGGAGAGGCGGTAATGAACACTGAAGCTTTCTTT. This gives the protein CASSSPTGEAVMNTEAFF.

This chain links TRBV11-2 with TRBJ2-7, with 13 nucleotides matching TRBD2. Germline trimming cut 6 bases from V and 2 bases from J; bases unmatched to any gene: 4. The germline V gene encodes CDR1 SGHAT and CDR2 FQNNGV. The CDR3 loop spans 15 amino acids. CDR3 protein: CASRRTSGSPYEQYF. Here the CDR3 DNA reads TGTGCCAGCAGACGGACTAGCGGGAGCCCCTACGAGCAGTACTTC.

The CDR3 sequence: CASSVRTSTFEQFF. The CDR3 coding sequence is TGTGCCAGCAGCGTGAGGACTAGCACTTTTGAGCAGTTCTTC. The chain joins TRBV9 to TRBJ2-1; 8 bases align to TRBD2. V was clipped by 2 bases and J by 9 bases; unmatched bases: 7. Germline V gene lookup returns CDR1 SGDLS and CDR2 YYNGEE. This CDR3 is 14 amino acids long. The whole variable domain, remainder taken from reference TRBV9 and TRBJ2-1, is DSGVTQTPKHLITATGQRVTLRCSPRSGDLSVYWYQQSLDQGLQFLIQYYNGEERAKGNILERFSAQQFPDLHSELNLSSLELGDSALYFCASSVRTSTFEQFFGPGTRLTVL.

The V gene is TRBV29-1, the J gene TRBJ1-1; 9 bases are a match to TRBD1. There are 14 residues in the CDR3. V was pared by 8 bases and J by 5 bases, with 12 bases of the junction left unmatched. Germline values: CDR1 SQVTM, CDR2 ANQGSEA. In DNA, the CDR3 is TGCAGCTCCCAGGTCAGGACAGGGGTTACTGAAGCTTTCTTT. This encodes CSSQVRTGVTEAFF.

This clone was seen a handful of times. The rearrangement links TRBV30 to TRBJ1-6; 7 nucleotides line up with TRBD1. The V gene's germline CDR1 is GTSNPN and CDR2 SVGIG (reference sequence). V shed 4 bases, J shed 6 bases, and the junction held 9 bases outside the gene matches. This CDR3 spans 15 amino acids. The CDR3 coding sequence is TGTGCCTGGATGGGACAGAGGGCCTTTAATTCACCCCTCCACTTT. Amino acid sequence: CAWMGQRAFNSPLHF.

The chain is built from TRBV6-5 and TRBJ2-7; D may match TRBD1 or TRBD2 (5 bases each). Germline CDR1 and CDR2: MNHEY and SVGAGI. The V gene lost 10 bases and the J gene lost 2 bases, with 21 bases spanning the gap. This CDR3 is built from 15 residues. The CDR3 DNA follows: TGTGCCACCCAAGGGCCCGGGGCCGAAGCCTACGAGCAGTACTTC. Translating gives CATQGPGAEAYEQYF.

The chain carries TRBV7-9 and TRBJ2-3, with D perhaps matching TRBD1 or TRBD2 (6 bases each). The CDR3 is made up of 16 amino acids. V gave up 5 bases and J gave up 4 bases, with 19 bases separating them. From germline, CDR1 is SEHNR and CDR2 FQNEAQ (reference sequence). Here the CDR3 reads CASSRPTGGQADTQYF. CDR3 coding DNA: TGTGCCAGCAGCCGACCGACTGGGGGGCAAGCAGATACGCAGTATTTT.

This clone was found once. The V call is TRBV28, the J call TRBJ2-7; 11 bases map to TRBD1. Germline CDR1 and CDR2: MDHEN and SYDVKM. There are 16 residues in the CDR3. V was pared by 3 bases and J by 3 bases, with 7 bases of the junction left unmatched. The CDR3, as DNA: TGTGCCAGCAGTTTTGTGCGTGGGACAGGGGGCTACGAGCAGTACTTC. Protein product: CASSFVRGTGGYEQYF.

This chain connects TRBV7-9 to TRBJ1-4; a possible D gene is TRBD1 (5 bases). Trimming took off 5 bases at V and 7 bases at J, with 20 bases between the two ends. Germline loops: CDR1 SEHNR, CDR2 FQNEAQ (reference sequence). The CDR3 has 16 residues. The CDR3 nucleotides read TGTGCCAGCAGCCCCCCGCGGTGGGGGGAAGTTGAAAAACTGTTTTTT. Amino acid sequence: CASSPPRWGEVEKLFF.

J is TRBJ2-1 and V is TRBV11-2; TRBD1 matches 10 bases. J was trimmed by 1 base and V by 3 bases; bases with no gene match: 3. Germline-derived CDR1 and CDR2 are SGHAT and FQNNGV. The CDR3 has 16 amino acids. DNA of the CDR3: TGTGCCAGCAGCTTGGCGGGACAGGGGTCCTACAATGAGCAGTTCTTC. Amino acids: CASSLAGQGSYNEQFF. The variable domain in full, with the rest retrieved from reference TRBV11-2 and TRBJ2-1, is EAGVAQSPRYKIIEKRQSVAFWCNPISGHATLYWYQQILGQGPKLLIQFQNNGVVDDSQLPKDRFSAERLKGVDSTLKIQPAKLEDSAVYLCASSLAGQGSYNEQFFGPGTRLTVL.

This chain connects TRBV30 to TRBJ1-4; TRBD1 aligns across 9 bases. The CDR3 runs 16 residues. Germline V gene lookup returns CDR1 GTSNPN and CDR2 SVGIG (reference sequence). V trimming: 1 base; J trimming: 8 bases; junction bases outside the gene matches: 11. In DNA, the CDR3 is TGTGCCTGGAGTGGAAAAACTGGGACAGGGCGGGAAAAACTGTTTTTT. Protein sequence: CAWSGKTGTGREKLFF. The variable domain in full, completed from reference TRBV30 and TRBJ1-4, reads SQTIHQWPATLVQPVGSPLSLECTVEGTSNPNLYWYRQAAGRGLQLLFYSVGIGQISSEVPQNLSASRPQDRQFILSSKKLLLSDSGFYLCAWSGKTGTGREKLFFGSGTQLSVL.